These T cell receptor beta chains were read from a single sample in a study of pediatric ulcerative colitis. This table comes from immunoSEQ multiplex PCR, and its TCRdb copy is limited to in-frame clones, with some not included. The data contain 10,000 to 13,000 clones, around 82% of them seen just once; the ten biggest clones take up approximately 3.6%. Material for sequencing was gut tissue. The receptors were sampled from a girl aged 10-17 years who was a control in a study of pediatric ulcerative colitis. Each CDR3 is given with its conserved first and last residue. D genes are given only for firm matches. A row's size may be missing; if present it is once, few, many or a size class.

V gene: TRBV7-9; clone size: -; J gene: TRBJ2-7; D gene: -; CDR3 DNA: TGTGCCAGCAGCTCCAACTCAAACCCCCCCTACGAGCAGTACTTC; CDR3 protein: CASSSNSNPPYEQYF
V gene: TRBV7-9; clone size: -; J gene: TRBJ2-1; D gene: -; CDR3 DNA: TGTGCCAGCAGCATTACGCGGGGTAGCTCCTACAATGAGCAGTTCTTC; CDR3 protein: CASSITRGSSYNEQFF
V gene: TRBV18; clone size: -; J gene: TRBJ2-2; D gene: -; CDR3 DNA: TGTGCCAGCTCACCCCCCGGGGGAAGGGACACCGGGGAGCTGTTTTTT; CDR3 protein: CASSPPGGRDTGELFF
V gene: TRBV4-3; clone size: -; J gene: TRBJ2-2; D gene: -; CDR3 DNA: TGCGCCAGCAGCCAAGGCAACAGTCACACCGGGGAGCTGTTTTTT; CDR3 protein: CASSQGNSHTGELFF
V gene: TRBV6-1; clone size: -; J gene: TRBJ2-1; D gene: TRBD2; CDR3 DNA: TGTGCCAGCAGTGATCCTAGCGGGAGCTCCAATGAGCAGTTCTTC; CDR3 protein: CASSDPSGSSNEQFF
V gene: TRBV6-1; clone size: -; J gene: TRBJ1-1; D gene: -; CDR3 DNA: TGTGCCAGCCAAACAAAGAACACTGAAGCTTTCTTT; CDR3 protein: CASQTKNTEAFF
V gene: TRBV28; clone size: once; J gene: TRBJ2-2; D gene: -; CDR3 DNA: TGTGCCAGCAGGAGTCTAGCGTTCGCCGGGGAGCTGTTTTTT; CDR3 protein: CASRSLAFAGELFF
V gene: TRBV19; clone size: once; J gene: TRBJ2-1; D gene: -; CDR3 DNA: TGTGCCAGTAGTATTTACCCGGGAGCGCACCGGCGAGGGCAGTTCTTC; CDR3 protein: CASSIYPGAHRRGQFF
V gene: TRBV7-9; clone size: few; J gene: TRBJ1-1; D gene: -; CDR3 DNA: TGTGCCAGCAGCTTATGGCATCGTGGGTTCTTT; CDR3 protein: CASSLWHRGFF
V gene: TRBV2; clone size: -; J gene: TRBJ2-2; D gene: TRBD2; CDR3 DNA: TGTGCCAGCAGTATCCCTAGCGGAGAACCGAACACCGGGGAGCTGTTTTTT; CDR3 protein: CASSIPSGEPNTGELFF
V gene: TRBV9; clone size: -; J gene: TRBJ1-1; D gene: -; CDR3 DNA: TGTGCCAGCAGCGCCGGGCCGTCGGGGCCAGCTTTCTTT; CDR3 protein: CASSAGPSGPAFF
V gene: TRBV7-9; clone size: -; J gene: TRBJ2-1; D gene: -; CDR3 DNA: TGTGCCAGCAGCCCGACCCGAACAGGGGGACTACAAAATGAGCAGTTCTTC; CDR3 protein: CASSPTRTGGLQNEQFF
V gene: TRBV15; clone size: -; J gene: TRBJ1-4; D gene: -; CDR3 DNA: TGTGCCACCAGCAGAGATTCGAATGAAAAACTGTTTTTT; CDR3 protein: CATSRDSNEKLFF
V gene: TRBV28; clone size: -; J gene: TRBJ1-1; D gene: TRBD1; CDR3 DNA: TGTGCCAGCACCCACGTGATACAGGGGGCTTCGTTCGGCACTGAAGCTTTCTTT; CDR3 protein: CASTHVIQGASFGTEAFF
V gene: TRBV21-1; clone size: -; J gene: TRBJ2-7; D gene: -; CDR3 DNA: TGTGCCAGCAGCAAAGCTCCAGGGTCCTACGAGCAGTACTTC; CDR3 protein: CASSKAPGSYEQYF
V gene: TRBV30; clone size: -; J gene: TRBJ2-5; D gene: -; CDR3 DNA: TGTGCCTGGAGTCAACCATTGTACCAAGAGACCCAGTACTTC; CDR3 protein: CAWSQPLYQETQYF
V gene: TRBV19; clone size: -; J gene: TRBJ1-1; D gene: -; CDR3 DNA: TGTGCCTTGGAGGTCCGGCCCCAAAGGTCTGAAGCTTTCTTT; CDR3 protein: CALEVRPQRSEAFF
V gene: TRBV9; clone size: -; J gene: TRBJ1-5; D gene: -; CDR3 DNA: TGTGCCAGCAGCGTAGAACCTAGCAATCAGCCCCAGCATTTT; CDR3 protein: CASSVEPSNQPQHF
V gene: TRBV27; clone size: -; J gene: TRBJ1-2; D gene: TRBD1; CDR3 DNA: TGTGCCAGCAGTTCAAAACAGGGGGCCCGAGCTAGTGGCTACACCTTC; CDR3 protein: CASSSKQGARASGYTF
V gene: TRBV18; clone size: -; J gene: TRBJ1-5; D gene: -; CDR3 DNA: TGTGCCAGCTCAGGGACCTCTAATTGGGGCAATCAGCCCCAGCATTTT; CDR3 protein: CASSGTSNWGNQPQHF